This T cell receptor beta chain came from a study of T cell repertoires in cytomegalovirus infection. On the study more broadly: As its CMV epitopes, the study selected recently identified HLA-C-restricted and well-studied HLA-B-restricted targets.

Study results and limitations: Predominance within the ex vivo response was attributable to HLA-C-restricted CMV-specific TCR beta clonotypes.

TCRdb passed the reads through MiXCR, listing each CDR3 protein once. The table includes 360,000 or so distinct CDR3 sequences, roughly 34% detected once. J was trimmed by 0 bases and V by 0 bases; bases with no gene match: 3. Germline V gives CDR1 SGHTA, CDR2 FQGNSA. CDR3 length: 16 amino acids. This clonotype was observed many times. Antigen: not known. The chain couples TRBV7-2 to TRBJ2-7; 9 bases match TRBD1. The sequencing here drew on cultured PBMCs, taken from culture after CMV antigen stimulation. The receptor was derived from a human donor in good health (CMV status not recorded). Some clones in this sample may be carry-over from other donors' samples. The CDR3 DNA reads TGTGCCAGCAGCTTAGCGTCACAGGGGGCCTCCTACGAGCAGTACTTC. Translated, it gives CASSLASQGASYEQYF.